The 17 T cell receptor beta chains in this list originate from one sample, sequenced in a study of CD8+CD57+ T cells in acquired aplastic anemia. For sequencing, patients were chosen who had shown expansion of CD8+CD57+ cells by flow cytometry. TCR beta VDJ and CDR3 profiling used genomic DNA as template. MiXCR, applied by TCRdb to the reads, yields one record per CDR3 protein. The sample yields 200,000 to 250,000 distinct CDR3 sequences, almost 50% seen once. Sequenced: sorted CD4+, CD8+, or CD8+CD57+ T cells (not recorded which) from PBMCs. The receptors derive from a human donor with aplastic anemia.

To note about this clonotype: A read error may be the cause here, since a much bigger clone is one base away. The genes are TRBV5-1 and TRBJ1-1; a weak D match, TRBD1 (5 bases). The CDR3 runs 14 residues. Per germline, CDR1 SGHRS and CDR2 YFSETQ. Trimming took 3 bases from V and 4 from J, leaving 13 bases between them. The CDR3 coding sequence is TGCGCCAGCAGCTCCGGGGCAGGGAGCACTGAAGCTTTCTTT. The encoded protein is CASSSGAGSTEAFF.

CDR3 loop: CASSQGADTEAFF. The CDR3 bases are TGCGCCAGCAGCCAGGGGGCGGACACTGAAGCTTTCTTT. This chain connects TRBV5-1 to TRBJ1-1; the match to TRBD1 covers 8 bases. V was pared by 4 bases and J by 3 bases, with 2 bases of the junction left unmatched. This CDR3 has 13 residues. Germline V gene sequence: CDR1 SGHRS, CDR2 YFSETQ.

J is TRBJ2-7 and V is TRBV10-1, with D uncertain. The V gene's germline CDR1 is WNHNN and CDR2 SYGVQD (reference sequence). V lost 4 bases, J lost 6 bases, and 13 bases lay in between. This CDR3 has 13 residues. As DNA, the CDR3 is TGCGCCAGCAGTGTAGGTTCATGGAGCGAGCAGTACTTC. Encoded protein: CASSVGSWSEQYF.

Ten or more counts support this clonotype. The chain combines TRBV2 with TRBJ2-3; 9 bases line up with TRBD2. The CDR3 contains 17 residues. V lost 3 bases, J lost 3 bases, and 10 bases stayed unmatched. The germline gives CDR1 SNHLY, CDR2 FYNNEI. The CDR3 sequence is CASSEASGASGTDTQYF. In DNA, the CDR3 is TGTGCCAGCAGTGAGGCTAGCGGGGCGTCCGGGACAGATACGCAGTATTTT.

On this clonotype: The CDR3 end shows no conserved phenylalanine or tryptophan, and so a read error is likely. The chain uses TRBV4-3 and TRBJ2-7, with 12 bases lining up with TRBD1. V was clipped by 5 bases and J by 5 bases; unmatched bases: 7. The CDR3 totals 15 residues. Germline V gene sequence: CDR1 LGHNA, CDR2 YSLEER. As DNA, the CDR3 is TGCGCCAGCAGCGTAGGGACAGGGGGCTTCCACGAGCAGTACTCC. The encoded protein is CASSVGTGGFHEQYS.

V is TRBV2 and J is TRBJ1-1, with D possibly TRBD1 on 6 matching bases. Germline-derived CDR1 and CDR2 are SNHLY and FYNNEI. The CDR3 consists of 15 residues. V was trimmed by 6 bases and J by 2 bases, leaving 16 bases between them. The CDR3 is CASRGQSGVNTEAFF. The CDR3 region has the DNA TGTGCCAGCAGAGGACAGTCGGGGGTCAACACTGAAGCTTTCTTT.

V is TRBV19 and J is TRBJ1-6; 12 bases are shared with TRBD1. V lost 7 bases to trimming and J lost 9 bases; unmatched junction nucleotides: 4. The CDR3 spans 14 residues. Germline V gives CDR1 LNHDA, CDR2 SQIVND (reference sequence). The CDR3 nucleotides read TGTGCCAGTACCGGGACAGGGGGCCGTTCACCCCTCCACTTT. Protein product: CASTGTGGRSPLHF.

This chain uses TRBV7-6 with TRBJ2-3, with 16 bases lining up with TRBD2. CDR1 is SGHVS, CDR2 FNYEAQ, per germline. The CDR3 length is 17 residues. Trimming removed 5 bases from V and 5 bases from J; junction bases left unmatched: 7. The DNA of the CDR3 is TGTGCCAGCAGCCAATGGGGACTAGCGGGGGGGGGAGATACGCAGTATTTT. As protein: CASSQWGLAGGGDTQYF.

On this clonotype itself: Mismatch with germline at one junction end may stem from a read error. The chain has TRBV9 and TRBJ1-1, with TRBD1 as a possible D gene (5 bases). The CDR3 contains 18 residues. Per the germline V gene, CDR1 is SGDLS and CDR2 is YYNGEE. The CDR3 is CASSVGWGPSTVDTEAFF. The CDR3 DNA is TGTGCCAGCAGCGTAGGATGGGGCCCCTCCACTGTCGACACTGAAGCTTTTTTT.

As to this clonotype: The CDR3 does not close with the conserved phenylalanine or tryptophan, likely indicating a read error. The DNA is left out, because the CDR3 cannot be placed on it with certainty; the CDR3 is given as TCRdb lists it. The CDR3 here is CASSQERGV. This sequence joins TRBV5-1 and TRBJ2-5; the table's TRBD1 call for D was not verified on the DNA. The length of the CDR3 is 9 amino acids, counting both ends. Per the germline V gene, CDR1 is SGHRS and CDR2 is YFSETQ.

This clonotype has just a few counts. A much larger clone lies one base from this, so it may be a read error. The V call is TRBV20-1, the J call TRBJ2-7, with 8 bases identical to TRBD2. V lost 5 bases to trimming and J lost 1 base; unmatched junction nucleotides: 1. The CDR3 has 12 residues. Per the germline V gene, CDR1 is DFQATT and CDR2 is SNEGSKA (reference sequence). The CDR3 nucleotides are TGCAGTGCTGGCGGGGGGTCCTACGAGCAGTACTTC. Protein: CSAGGGSYEQYF.

This clonotype was detected many times. The chain joins TRBV7-3 to TRBJ1-2, with D possibly TRBD1 on 5 matching bases. Per germline, CDR1 SGHTA and CDR2 FQGTGA. The CDR3 consists of 13 residues. Between the trimmed V and J ends, which lost 5 bases and 6 bases, there was a span of 13 bases. CDR3 amino acids: CASSTTVGDGYTF. The CDR3 nucleotides read TGTGCCAGCAGCACGACAGTTGGGGATGGCTACACCTTC.

This clonotype was seen more than once but under ten times. V is TRBV10-3 and J is TRBJ1-2; 8 bases agree with TRBD1. Germline CDR1 is ENHRY and CDR2 is SYGVKD. This CDR3 is built from 14 residues. Trimming removed 9 bases from V and 3 bases from J; junction bases left unmatched: 9. The DNA for the CDR3 is TGTGCCATAAAGGGTCAGGGGGCGGACTATGGCTACACCTTC. Translating it yields CAIKGQGADYGYTF.

This clonotype was seen more than once but under ten times. The rearrangement links TRBV4-3 to TRBJ2-3; no definite D call. In germline, CDR1 is LGHNA, CDR2 YSLEER. The CDR3 has 15 residues. V was clipped by 4 bases and J by 4 bases, with 15 bases between them. CDR3 loop: CASSLRVSLADTQYF. In DNA form, the CDR3 reads TGCGCCAGCAGCCTCCGAGTCTCTCTAGCAGATACGCAGTATTTT.

In its sample, this clonotype was seen many times. The chain joins TRBV19 to TRBJ2-1; TRBD2 matches 7 bases. Germline lookup yields CDR1 LNHDA and CDR2 SQIVND (reference sequence). With 5 bases clipped from V and 5 bases from J, the junction kept 6 bases outside the gene matches. This CDR3 has 14 amino acids. CDR3 in amino acids: CASSPRGRDNEQFF. The CDR3 DNA reads as TGTGCCAGTAGTCCCAGAGGGAGGGACAATGAGCAGTTCTTC.

This clonotype was counted ten times or more. The genes are TRBV20-1 and TRBJ2-3, with 15 positions matching TRBD2. CDR1 DFQATT and CDR2 SNEGSKA come from the germline V gene (reference sequence). There are 18 residues in the CDR3. The V segment lost 3 bases and the J segment 1 base; nucleotides outside the gene matches: 8. The CDR3 here is CSASGTSGGSSGTDTQYF. The CDR3 bases are TGCAGTGCTAGTGGGACTAGCGGGGGGTCCTCGGGCACAGATACGCAGTATTTT.

Worth noting for this clonotype: Since a much larger clone is just one base distant, this may be a read error. Because it lacks the conserved phenylalanine or tryptophan at the end, this CDR3 is likely a read error. This chain connects TRBV7-2 to TRBJ2-7; 8 nucleotides line up with TRBD1. Losses at the gene ends were 6 bases for V and 2 bases for J; bases not matched to a gene: 6. The CDR3 runs to 14 residues. Per germline, CDR1 SGHTA and CDR2 FQGNSA. CDR3 sequence reads: CASSYGQGTYEQYL. The DNA of the CDR3 is TGTGCCAGCAGTTACGGACAGGGCACCTACGAGCAGTACCTC.